The clone carrying this T cell receptor beta chain has more than one count but fewer than ten. J was trimmed by 4 bases and V by 5 bases; bases with no gene match: 11. Looked up from germline, CDR1 is DFQATT and CDR2 is SNEGSKA (reference sequence). The CDR3 extends over 15 amino acids. Preparation of the TCRbeta library involved a method that used unique molecular identifiers. TCRdb used MiXCR to reprocess the PCR reads, holding one entry per CDR3 protein. The data hold hundreds of thousands of distinct CDR3 sequences, with about 9.5% observed a single time. The data stem from a study of T-cell reconstitution after alpha-beta-depleted transplantation in children.

The specimen was PBMCs from the stem cell graft donor, collected from the stem cell graft. This TCR was recovered from a human donor who donated a stem cell graft to a child with acute lymphoblastic leukemia. V is TRBV20-1 and J is TRBJ2-7, with 10 positions matching TRBD1. The DNA of the CDR3 is TGCAGTGCTCAAGCCGGGACAGGGGAGGGGTACGAGCAGTACTTC. This gives the protein CSAQAGTGEGYEQYF.